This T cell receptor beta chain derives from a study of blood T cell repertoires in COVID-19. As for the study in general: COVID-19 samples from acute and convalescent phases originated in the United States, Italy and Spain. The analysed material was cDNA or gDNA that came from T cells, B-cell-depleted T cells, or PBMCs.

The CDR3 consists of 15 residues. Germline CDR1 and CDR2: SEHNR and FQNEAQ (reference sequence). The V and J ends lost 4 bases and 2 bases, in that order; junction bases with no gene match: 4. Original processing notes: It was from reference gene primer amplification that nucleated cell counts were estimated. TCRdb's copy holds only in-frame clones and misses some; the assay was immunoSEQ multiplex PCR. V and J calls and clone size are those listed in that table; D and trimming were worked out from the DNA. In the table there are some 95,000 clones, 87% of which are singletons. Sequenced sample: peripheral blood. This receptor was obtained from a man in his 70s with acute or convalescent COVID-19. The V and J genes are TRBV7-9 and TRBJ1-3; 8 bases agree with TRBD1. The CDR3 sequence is CASSSLDRAGNTIYF. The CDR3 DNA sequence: TGTGCCAGCAGCTCGCTGGACAGGGCTGGAAACACCATATATTTT. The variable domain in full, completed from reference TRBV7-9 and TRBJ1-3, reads DTGVSQNPRHKITKRGQNVTFRCDPISEHNRLYWYRQTLGQGPEFLTYFQNEAQLEKSRLLSDRFSAERPKGSFSTLEIQRTEQGDSAMYLCASSSLDRAGNTIYFGEGSWLTVV.